This is a list of T cell receptor beta chains from one sample in a study of T cells after somatic rescue of genetic block. Clones were sequenced by immunoSEQ multiplex PCR, and TCRdb holds only the in-frame ones, with some missing. The top ten clones hold roughly 0.074% of a sample with around 50,000 clones, roughly 96% of them seen once. The specimen was peripheral blood mononuclear cells (PBMCs). The receptors were sampled from a child younger than two. Each CDR3 is given with its conserved first and last residue. Fields, in order: J gene, V gene, D gene, clone size, CDR3 protein, CDR3 DNA. A D gene is named only where the DNA matches it firmly. Clone size is shown for a subset of rows, as once, few, many or a class of expanded clone.

>TRBJ2-4|TRBV4-1|-|-
CASSREGRAKNIQYF
TGCGCCAGCAGCCGAGAGGGGAGGGCCAAAAACATTCAGTACTTC
>TRBJ2-5|TRBV6-5|-|-
CASSYTPGRETQYF
TGTGCCAGCAGTTACACCCCAGGGCGAGAGACCCAGTACTTC
>TRBJ1-2|TRBV18|TRBD1|-
CASSPLRGNGYTF
TGTGCCAGCTCACCACTCAGGGGGAATGGCTACACCTTC
>TRBJ2-5|TRBV5-4|-|-
CASSPWGRQVQETQYF
TGTGCCAGCAGCCCGTGGGGAAGACAAGTGCAAGAGACCCAGTACTTC
>TRBJ2-3|TRBV11-2|TRBD2|-
CASSLDYSSGSRTDTQYF
TGTGCCAGCAGCTTAGATTATTCCAGCGGGAGTCGCACAGATACGCAGTATTTT
>TRBJ2-3|TRBV30|-|once
CAWRILSTDTQYF
TGTGCCTGGAGGATCTTAAGCACAGATACGCAGTATTTT
>TRBJ2-7|TRBV6-1|TRBD2|-
CATRLAGGSYEQYF
TGTGCCACCAGACTAGCGGGAGGCTCCTACGAGCAGTACTTC
>TRBJ1-1|TRBV7-2|TRBD1|-
CASSVQGDTEAFF
TGTGCCAGCAGCGTCCAGGGGGACACTGAAGCTTTCTTT
>TRBJ1-2|TRBV29-1|-|-
CSVEDRDYGYTF
TGCAGCGTTGAAGATCGGGACTATGGCTACACCTTC
>TRBJ2-7|TRBV27|TRBD1|-
CASSRGQAYEQYF
TGTGCCAGCAGCAGGGGACAGGCCTACGAGCAGTACTTC
>TRBJ2-2|TRBV6-1|-|-
CASREGAGGELFF
TGTGCCAGCCGGGAGGGGGCAGGCGGGGAGCTGTTTTTT
>TRBJ2-5|TRBV4-2|-|-
CASSQDWQQETQYF
TGTGCCAGCAGCCAAGATTGGCAGCAAGAGACCCAGTACTTC
>TRBJ1-1|TRBV6-5|-|once
CASRPRQGRTEAFF
TGTGCCAGCAGACCCCGGCAGGGTCGCACTGAAGCTTTCTTT
>TRBJ2-3|TRBV20-1|-|-
CSARAGDTQYF
TGCAGTGCTAGAGCGGGAGATACGCAGTATTTT
>TRBJ2-2|TRBV6-5|-|-
CASRAPGGELFF
TGTGCCAGCAGGGCCCCGGGGGGGGAGCTGTTTTTT
>TRBJ1-5|TRBV15|-|-
CATGRSNQPQHF
TGTGCCACCGGACGGAGCAATCAGCCCCAGCATTTT